Below, 2 T cell receptor beta chains from the same sample are listed, as sequenced in a study of blood T cells in healthy people across ages. Then a second PCR, running roughly 7 to 11 cycles, was carried out with a sample-barcoded 5' primer and a J-beta primer mix. TCRdb itself ran the 5' RACE reads through MiXCR, one entry per CDR3 protein. The top ten clones hold less than 20% of a sample with 550,000 to 700,000 distinct CDR3 sequences, 25% to 30% of them seen once. The sample taken for sequencing was blood. The receptors stem from a woman in her 70s in good health.

This chain joins TRBV5-6 and TRBJ2-2; TRBD2 might be the D (5 bases). This CDR3 comprises 12 residues. Between the trimmed V and J ends, which lost 6 bases and 10 bases, there was a span of 13 bases. The germline CDR1 and CDR2 sequences are SGHDT and YYEEEE. The CDR3 here is CASKSWESELFF. The CDR3 nucleotides are TGTGCCAGCAAGTCCTGGGAGTCGGAGCTGTTTTTT.

The chain employs TRBV4-3 and TRBJ1-2; D might be TRBD1 (5 bases). CDR1 is LGHNA and CDR2 is YSLEER in the germline V gene. V gave up 0 bases and J gave up 6 bases, with 11 bases separating them. The length of the CDR3 is 14 residues. This CDR3 reads CASSQDRGRDGYTF. The CDR3 DNA reads as TGCGCCAGCAGCCAAGATAGGGGCCGGGATGGCTACACCTTC.